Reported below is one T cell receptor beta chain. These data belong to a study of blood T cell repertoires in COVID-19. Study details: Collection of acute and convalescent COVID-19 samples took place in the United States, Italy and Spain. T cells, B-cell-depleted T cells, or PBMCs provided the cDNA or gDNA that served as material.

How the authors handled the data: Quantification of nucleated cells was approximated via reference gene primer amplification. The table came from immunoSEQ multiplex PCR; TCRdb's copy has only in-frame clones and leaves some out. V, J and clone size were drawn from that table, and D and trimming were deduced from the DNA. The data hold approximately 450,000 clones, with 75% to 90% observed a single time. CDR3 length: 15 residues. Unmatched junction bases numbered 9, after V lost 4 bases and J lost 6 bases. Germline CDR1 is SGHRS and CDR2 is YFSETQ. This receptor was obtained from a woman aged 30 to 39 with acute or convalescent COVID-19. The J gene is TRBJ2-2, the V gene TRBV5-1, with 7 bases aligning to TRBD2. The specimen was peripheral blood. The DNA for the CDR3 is TGCGCCAGCAGCCCCACTACTAGCGTAGCCGGGGAGCTGTTTTTT. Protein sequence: CASSPTTSVAGELFF.